In this sample, the clone carrying this TCR beta chain turned up many times. No antigen is known for it. The sample is drawn from a study of early T cells in non-severe SARS-CoV-2 infection. Study summary: The study sequenced bulk RNA from unsorted whole blood, with chains unpaired.

Study outcomes and limitations: Lookups in VDJdb leaned toward anti-spike CD8 responses and missed private and CD4 specificities.

With 1 base removed from V and 2 bases from J, the gap between germline ends came to 10 bases. CDR3 length equals 15 residues. Germline V gene data show CDR1 as SGHTA and CDR2 as FQGNSA. Individual cDNA molecules each received unique molecular identifiers attached to them. MiXCR, run by TCRdb on the 5' RACE reads, gives a single entry per CDR3 protein. The table records tens of thousands of distinct CDR3 sequences, 15% of them present only once. The chain employs TRBV7-2 and TRBJ2-3, with a tentative D call TRBD2 (6 bases). The specimen was whole blood. The TCR originated in an adult who was a healthcare worker with PCR-confirmed SARS-CoV-2 infection or an uninfected control (not recorded which). CDR3 DNA: TGTGCCAGCAGCTTAGGGAGGGTCGACACAGATACGCAGTATTTT. This gives the protein CASSLGRVDTDTQYF.